One sample yielded the 7 T cell receptor beta chains listed below, sequenced in a study of blood T cell repertoires in COVID-19. Method: immunoSEQ multiplex PCR; TCRdb's copy keeps in-frame clones and lacks some. This sample has fewer than 400,000 clones, with roughly 87% found just once. The sequenced sample consisted of PBMCs or T cells enriched from blood (not recorded which). The receptors come from a woman younger than 30 who had recovered from COVID-19.

V is TRBV5-6 and J is TRBJ2-5, with TRBD1 identical over 9 bases. J gave up 9 bases and V 4 bases, and 10 bases lay outside the gene matches. The CDR3 sequence is 14 residues long. The germline CDR1 and CDR2 sequences are SGHDT and YYEEEE. CDR3 DNA: TGTGCCAGCAGCGTTATCGGGACAGGGAGGTCCCAGTACTTC. It translates to CASSVIGTGRSQYF. The complete variable domain, with remaining parts taken from reference TRBV5-6 and TRBJ2-5, reads DAGVTQSPTHLIKTRGQQVTLRCSPKSGHDTVSWYQQALGQGPQFIFQYYEEEERQRGNFPDRFSGHQFPNYSSELNVNALLLGDSALYLCASSVIGTGRSQYFGPGTRLLVL.

The chain uses TRBV6-5 and TRBJ2-5; TRBD2 matches at 8 bases. Per germline, CDR1 MNHEY and CDR2 SVGAGI. J gave up 2 bases and V 6 bases, and 5 bases lay outside the gene matches. This CDR3 contains 14 residues. In DNA form, the CDR3 reads TGTGCCAGCAGCCCCGGGGGGGCTCAAGAGACCCAGTACTTC. Its translation is CASSPGGAQETQYF.

In its sample, this clone was seen once. Here the CDR3 DNA reads TGCGCCAGCAGTGGGATTAGCGGGAACAATGAGCAGTTCTTC. It translates to CASSGISGNNEQFF. The chain recombines TRBV10-1 with TRBJ2-1; TRBD2 agrees at 8 bases. Germline trimming cut 4 bases from V and 5 bases from J; bases unmatched to any gene: 4. CDR1 is WNHNN, CDR2 SYGVQD, per germline (reference sequence). The CDR3 length is 14 residues.

The chain joins TRBV5-1 to TRBJ2-2; TRBD2 matches 11 bases. V lost 2 bases, J lost 7 bases, and 7 bases stayed unmatched. The CDR3 has 16 residues. Germline V CDR1 and CDR2: SGHRS, YFSETQ. CDR3 bases: TGCGCCAGCAGCTTTCTAGCGGGAGGTTTTGGCGGGGAGCTGTTTTTT. Protein product: CASSFLAGGFGGELFF.

The rearrangement links TRBV4-1 to TRBJ1-3, with 8 bases identical to TRBD1. The trim removed 4 bases at V and 0 bases at J, leaving 2 bases unmatched. Per the germline V gene, CDR1 is MGHRA and CDR2 is YSYEKL. This CDR3 spans 15 amino acids. DNA for the CDR3: TGCGCCAGCAGCCTGGACAGGGTCTCTGGAAACACCATATATTTT. Amino acid sequence: CASSLDRVSGNTIYF.

The chain recombines TRBV18 with TRBJ2-2; 7 nucleotides match TRBD2. Germline lookup yields CDR1 KGHSH and CDR2 LQKENI. The CDR3 is made up of 17 amino acids. The ends lost 6 bases at V and 0 bases at J; junction bases unmatched: 10. CDR3 amino acids: CASSPGLLAANTGELFF. In DNA form, the CDR3 reads TGTGCCAGCTCGCCCGGTTTGCTAGCGGCGAACACCGGGGAGCTGTTTTTT. Full variable domain (missing parts from reference TRBV18 and TRBJ2-2): NAGVMQNPRHLVRRRGQEARLRCSPMKGHSHVYWYRQLPEEGLKFMVYLQKENIIDESGMPKERFSAEFPKEGPSILRIQQVVRGDSAAYFCASSPGLLAANTGELFFGEGSRLTVL.

J is TRBJ2-5 and V is TRBV6-2 or TRBV6-3; 8 positions match TRBD1. Germline CDR1 reads MNHEY; CDR2 reads SVGEGT. V shed 2 bases, J shed 5 bases, and the junction held 4 bases outside the gene matches. CDR3 length: 14 residues. The CDR3: CASSYDRGAETQYF. The CDR3 region has the DNA TGTGCCAGCAGTTACGACAGGGGAGCGGAGACCCAGTACTTC.